Below are 24 T cell receptor beta chains sequenced from a single sample in a study of CD4 T cells in relation to SARS-CoV-2 and coronaviruses. The unexposed donors gave CD4+ T cells in about 2011-2019, prior to COVID-19. Repertoires were generated with immunoSEQ multiplex PCR, while TCRdb's copy carries only in-frame clones and drops some. The sample lists approximately 64,000 clones, approximately 94% seen once, with roughly 0.14% in the top ten. Material: naive CD4+ T cells from PBMCs. Noted subset: naive CD4+ T cells isolated by negative enrichment. The source of these receptors is a human donor in good health.

This chain joins TRBV5-1 and TRBJ2-1; 10 nucleotides line up with TRBD2. V trimming: 2 bases; J trimming: 7 bases; junction bases outside the gene matches: 9. Germline V gives CDR1 SGHRS, CDR2 YFSETQ. The length of the CDR3 is 16 residues. In nucleotides, the CDR3 is TGCGCCAGCAGCTTTCTCCCTAGCGGGAGTTGGAATGAGCAGTTCTTC. It yields the protein CASSFLPSGSWNEQFF. The variable domain in full, with the rest retrieved from reference TRBV5-1 and TRBJ2-1, is KAGVTQTPRYLIKTRGQQVTLSCSPISGHRSVSWYQQTPGQGLQFLFEYFSETQRNKGNFPGRFSGRQFSNSRSEMNVSTLELGDSALYLCASSFLPSGSWNEQFFGPGTRLTVL.

The rearrangement links TRBV2 to TRBJ1-4; D may be TRBD1 (6 bases). Germline V lookup: CDR1 SNHLY, CDR2 FYNNEI. This CDR3 spans 14 amino acids. V lost 8 bases and J 10 bases, leaving 20 bases between the germline ends. The CDR3 is CASRGAIQRGKLFF. The CDR3 DNA reads as TGTGCCAGCCGGGGGGCCATCCAAAGGGGAAAACTGTTTTTT.

This clone was picked up one time. The rearrangement links TRBV6-5 to TRBJ2-7; 9 nucleotides agree with TRBD2. With V trimmed by 7 bases and J by 4 bases, 11 bases remained unmatched. The CDR3 spans 15 residues. Germline-derived CDR1 and CDR2 are MNHEY and SVGAGI. This chain's CDR3 is CASTRGVAGVYEQYF. The DNA of the CDR3 is TGTGCCAGCACCCGCGGGGTAGCGGGAGTTTACGAGCAGTACTTC.

The CDR3 DNA follows: TGTGCTAGTGCTTTCCCACAAGGGGGGAGCACTGAAGCTTTCTTT. Residues: CASAFPQGGSTEAFF. The V gene is TRBV12-5, the J gene TRBJ1-1, with D perhaps TRBD1 (6 bases). Germline CDR1 and CDR2: LGHNT and FRNRAP. V lost 7 bases, J lost 4 bases, and 19 bases lay in between. This CDR3 region has 15 residues.

This chain links TRBV5-1 with TRBJ1-1; no clear D gene. The CDR3 extends over 15 amino acids. Germline CDR1 and CDR2: SGHRS and YFSETQ. Trimming left V 0 bases short and J 1 base short, with 10 bases between. CDR3 bases: TGCGCCAGCAGCTTGGCAGCCAGCCAGAACACTGAAGCTTTCTTT. Translated: CASSLAASQNTEAFF.

This chain joins TRBV5-1 and TRBJ2-5; the D gene is possibly TRBD2 (7 bases). Between the trimmed V and J ends, which lost 4 bases and 6 bases, there was a span of 16 bases. The CDR3 runs 14 residues. CDR1 and CDR2 (germline): SGHRS, YFSETQ. CDR3: CASSPGGGGQTQYF. CDR3 nucleotide sequence: TGCGCCAGCAGCCCTGGAGGGGGGGGACAGACCCAGTACTTC.

The chain employs TRBV18 and TRBJ2-1; the match to TRBD2 covers 9 bases. V dropped 2 bases and J dropped 3; count of bases not matched to a gene: 2. CDR1 is KGHSH, CDR2 LQKENI, per germline. The CDR3 has 15 residues. The DNA for the CDR3 is TGTGCCAGCTCACCAGGACTAGCGAACTACAATGAGCAGTTCTTC. It codes for CASSPGLANYNEQFF.

This chain connects TRBV5-1 to TRBJ2-7, with TRBD1 identical over 8 bases. V trimming: 0 bases; J trimming: 4 bases; junction bases outside the gene matches: 3. Germline V gene lookup returns CDR1 SGHRS and CDR2 YFSETQ. This CDR3 contains 14 residues. CDR3 amino acids: CASSLAGQDYEQYF. The CDR3 DNA follows: TGCGCCAGCAGCTTGGCGGGACAGGATTACGAGCAGTACTTC.

The chain is built from TRBV11-2 and TRBJ2-1, with 11 bases fitting TRBD2. With 3 bases clipped from V and 0 bases from J, the junction kept 4 bases outside the gene matches. Germline CDR1 and CDR2: SGHAT and FQNNGV. This CDR3 comprises 17 residues. The CDR3 protein is CASSLTSGASSYNEQFF. DNA of the CDR3: TGTGCCAGCAGCTTGACTAGCGGGGCAAGCTCCTACAATGAGCAGTTCTTC.

This clone was seen a single time. In DNA form, the CDR3 reads TGTGCCAGCAGCAAAGTATCTGGGACAGAGAACACTGAAGCTTTCTTT. The encoded protein is CASSKVSGTENTEAFF. This chain connects TRBV21-1 to TRBJ1-1; no check of the table's D call, TRBD1, against the DNA was made. TRBV21-1 constitutes a pseudogene. The CDR3 is 16 amino acids.

The V and J genes are TRBV19 and TRBJ1-5, with 7 bases that match TRBD1. Germline V gene data show CDR1 as LNHDA and CDR2 as SQIVND (reference sequence). Unmatched junction bases numbered 4, after V lost 3 bases and J lost 5 bases. This CDR3 has 14 residues. The CDR3, as DNA: TGTGCCAGTAGTATGAACAGGGGCGATCAGCCCCAGCATTTT. Protein sequence: CASSMNRGDQPQHF.

The chain is built from TRBV6-2 or TRBV6-3 and TRBJ2-5; 7 positions agree with TRBD2. The V gene's germline CDR1 is MNHEY and CDR2 SVGEGT. This CDR3 comprises 17 residues. The V gene end was trimmed by 0 bases and the J gene end by 4 bases; junction bases not matched to a gene: 11. DNA for the CDR3: TGTGCCAGCAGTTACTCGACGGGCCCTAGCGGATCAGAGACCCAGTACTTC. This gives the protein CASSYSTGPSGSETQYF.

CDR3 amino acids: CASSTVSAYTQYF. CDR3 sequence (DNA): TGTGCCAGTAGTACTGTTAGCGCCTATACGCAGTATTTT. The V and J genes are TRBV19 and TRBJ2-3; weak D call: TRBD2 (5 bases). Per germline, CDR1 LNHDA and CDR2 SQIVND (reference sequence). V lost 4 bases, J lost 7 bases, and 12 bases lay in between. CDR3 length: 13 amino acids. Full variable domain (missing parts from reference TRBV19 and TRBJ2-3): DGGITQSPKYLFRKEGQNVTLSCEQNLNHDAMYWYRQDPGQGLRLIYYSQIVNDFQKGDIAEGYSVSREKKESFPLTVTSAQKNPTAFYLCASSTVSAYTQYFGPGTRLTVL.

V is TRBV28 and J is TRBJ1-5, with TRBD1 matching 7 bases. This CDR3 spans 16 amino acids. Per the germline V gene, CDR1 is MDHEN and CDR2 is SYDVKM. Trimming cost V 3 bases and J 4 bases; bases outside gene matches: 9. CDR3 DNA: TGTGCCAGCAGTTTTGGGGTAAACAGGGGTAATCAGCCCCAGCATTTT. Protein sequence: CASSFGVNRGNQPQHF. Drawing the rest from reference TRBV28 and TRBJ1-5, the complete variable domain is DVKVTQSSRYLVKRTGEKVFLECVQDMDHENMFWYRQDPGLGLRLIYFSYDVKMKEKGDIPEGYSVSREKKERFSLILESASTNQTSMYLCASSFGVNRGNQPQHFGDGTRLSIL.

This chain links TRBV13 with TRBJ2-5; D may match TRBD1 or TRBD2 (5 bases each). V lost 5 bases and J 4 bases, leaving 20 bases between the germline ends. Germline V gene lookup returns CDR1 PRHDT and CDR2 FYEKMQ (reference sequence). This CDR3 is built from 16 residues. CDR3: CASSLPYPEGPETQYF. CDR3 DNA sequence: TGTGCCAGCAGCCTCCCATACCCCGAGGGGCCAGAGACCCAGTACTTC. The variable domain in full, with the rest retrieved from reference TRBV13 and TRBJ2-5, is AAGVIQSPRHLIKEKRETATLKCYPIPRHDTVYWYQQGPGQDPQFLISFYEKMQSDKGSIPDRFSAQQFSDYHSELNMSSLELGDSALYFCASSLPYPEGPETQYFGPGTRLLVL.

J is TRBJ2-7 and V is TRBV5-6; D possibly matches TRBD1 or TRBD2 (6 bases each). CDR1 and CDR2 from the germline V gene are SGHDT and YYEEEE. V lost 4 bases and J 2 bases, leaving 16 bases between the germline ends. There are 15 residues in the CDR3. CDR3 region: CASSVRGGVPYEQYF. Here the CDR3 DNA reads TGTGCCAGCAGCGTCAGGGGAGGAGTCCCCTACGAGCAGTACTTC.

V usage is TRBV11-2 and J usage is TRBJ2-3, with 7 positions matching TRBD2. Unmatched junction bases numbered 9, after V lost 1 base and J lost 2 bases. Per the germline V gene, CDR1 is SGHAT and CDR2 is FQNNGV. The CDR3 covers 17 residues. The CDR3 loop is CASSLGIKAGFTDTQYF. CDR3 sequence (DNA): TGTGCCAGCAGCTTAGGGATCAAAGCGGGGTTCACAGATACGCAGTATTTT.

The rearrangement links TRBV6-1 to TRBJ2-2, with 8 bases that match TRBD1. CDR3 size: 16 residues. V gave up 2 bases and J gave up 5 bases; unmatched junction bases: 7. Per germline, CDR1 MNHNS and CDR2 SASEGT. As DNA, the CDR3 is TGTGCCAGCAGTGAACTCGACAGGGGCTCAACCGGGGAGCTGTTTTTT. Translating gives CASSELDRGSTGELFF.

The chain has TRBV7-9 and TRBJ1-2; TRBD1 is a possible D gene (5 bases). In germline, CDR1 is SEHNR, CDR2 FQNEAQ (reference sequence). V lost 1 base and J lost 5, with 11 bases in between. CDR3 length: 14 residues. The CDR3 spells CASSLERRGYGYTF. In DNA, the CDR3 is TGTGCCAGCAGCTTAGAAAGGCGGGGGTATGGCTACACCTTC.

The rearrangement uses TRBV11-2 and TRBJ2-1, with 7 bases lining up with TRBD1. The CDR3 length is 16 residues. J gave up 0 bases and V 5 bases, and 7 bases lay outside the gene matches. Per the germline V gene, CDR1 is SGHAT and CDR2 is FQNNGV. The CDR3 loop reads CASSKSGQASYNEQFF. The CDR3, as DNA: TGTGCCAGCAGCAAAAGCGGACAGGCCTCCTACAATGAGCAGTTCTTC.

CDR3 DNA sequence: TGTGCCAGCAGTTTACGGACTAGCGGGCTGTTTTTT. Encoded protein: CASSLRTSGLFF. The rearrangement joins TRBV28 to TRBJ1-4; D unclear. The CDR3 consists of 12 residues. Per the germline V gene, CDR1 is MDHEN and CDR2 is SYDVKM. Trimming removed 2 bases from V and 14 bases from J, with 12 bases in between.

This clone was seen only a few times. The rearrangement links TRBV19 to TRBJ2-1; 10 bases line up with TRBD2. This CDR3 has 15 amino acids. V lost 6 bases, J lost 0 bases, and 2 bases stayed unmatched. Germline V gives CDR1 LNHDA, CDR2 SQIVND (reference sequence). CDR3 protein: CASRGLAVSYNEQFF. In DNA, the CDR3 is TGTGCCAGTAGAGGACTAGCGGTCTCCTACAATGAGCAGTTCTTC.

The V and J genes are TRBV19 and TRBJ1-2; possible D gene TRBD1, 6 bases. The length of the CDR3 is 15 residues. The V gene's germline CDR1 is LNHDA and CDR2 SQIVND (reference sequence). V was shortened by 6 bases and J by 0 bases, with 14 bases between the two germline ends. CDR3 amino acids: CASRTGTPTNYGYTF. The CDR3 region has the DNA TGTGCCAGTAGGACCGGGACACCCACTAACTATGGCTACACCTTC.

The V and J genes are TRBV3-1 (or the pseudogene TRBV3-2) and TRBJ1-6; D call uncertain. There are 14 residues in the CDR3. The V end lost 5 bases, the J end lost 4 bases, and 9 bases lay between the germline ends. The V gene's germline CDR1 is LGHDT and CDR2 YNNKEL (reference sequence). CDR3 residues: CASSLPGYNSPLHF. CDR3 DNA sequence: TGTGCCAGCAGCTTACCGGGGTATAATTCACCCCTCCACTTT.